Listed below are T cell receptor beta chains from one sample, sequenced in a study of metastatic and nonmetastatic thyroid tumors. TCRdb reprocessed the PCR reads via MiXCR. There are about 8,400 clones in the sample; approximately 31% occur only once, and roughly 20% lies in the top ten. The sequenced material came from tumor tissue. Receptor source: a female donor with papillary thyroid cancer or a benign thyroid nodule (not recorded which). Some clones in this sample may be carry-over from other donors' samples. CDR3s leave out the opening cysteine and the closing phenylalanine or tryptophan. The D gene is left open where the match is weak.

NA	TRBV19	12	ASRKTGSGNTIY
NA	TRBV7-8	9	ASSLRGEQF
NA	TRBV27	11	ASSNRGGTEAF
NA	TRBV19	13	ASSFGQGGGRPQH
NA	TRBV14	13	ASSDGGNFPYEQY
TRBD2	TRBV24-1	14	ATGDLAGGDTGELF
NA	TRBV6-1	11	ASRSDSPYGYT
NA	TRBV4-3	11	ASREGGWSEQY
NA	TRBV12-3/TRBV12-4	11	ASSYDPENIQY
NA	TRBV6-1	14	ASSRREGSGGYGYT
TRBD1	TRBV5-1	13	ASSSTGDLNQPQH
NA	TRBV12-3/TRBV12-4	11	ASSFGGKNIQY
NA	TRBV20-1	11	SAHGTYQETQY
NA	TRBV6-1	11	ASSRGHYYGYT
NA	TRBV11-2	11	ASSLASLNEQF
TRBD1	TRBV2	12	ASNTGTGAYGYT
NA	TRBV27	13	ASSSPGHAGAEAF
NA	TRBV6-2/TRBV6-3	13	ASSYGRESTGELF